These 32 T cell receptor beta chains were all obtained from the same sample, sequenced in a study of beta chain features in type 1 diabetes. As every portion of the isolated RNA was reverse transcribed, the sequencing read expressed TCRB transcripts. TCRdb keeps only in-frame clones here, not all; method: immunoSEQ multiplex PCR. The sample contains fewer than 650,000 clones, less than 20% of which appear only once. Sequenced input: naive CD4+ T cells from blood. Receptors were obtained from a young man in good health.

V and J are TRBV28 and TRBJ1-5; 7 bases match TRBD1. The CDR3 runs to 15 residues. The ends lost 7 bases at V and 2 bases at J; junction bases unmatched: 8. Germline V gene sequence: CDR1 MDHEN, CDR2 SYDVKM. Written as DNA, the CDR3 is TGTGCCAGCAACAAACAGGGGAATGGCAATCAGCCCCAGCATTTT. Its protein is CASNKQGNGNQPQHF.

Regarding this clone: This sample includes further DNA sequences coding for the same CDR3. The chain links TRBV18 to TRBJ2-5; D not resolved. Germline CDR1 and CDR2: KGHSH and LQKENI. The V gene lost 6 bases and the J gene lost 0 bases, with 2 bases spanning the gap. The CDR3 spans 11 residues. In nucleotides, the CDR3 is TGTGCCAGCTCCTACCAAGAGACCCAGTACTTC. As protein: CASSYQETQYF.

The rearrangement joins TRBV7-2 to TRBJ2-3; 12 bases agree with TRBD2. From germline, CDR1 is SGHTA and CDR2 FQGNSA. V lost 1 base to trimming and J lost 4 bases; unmatched junction nucleotides: 9. The CDR3 totals 18 residues. The CDR3 DNA reads TGTGCCAGCAGCTTAGGTCTAGCGGGGGGGCCCTTGGCAGATACGCAGTATTTT. Translation gives CASSLGLAGGPLADTQYF.

This clone showed up just a few times. The chain links TRBV9 to TRBJ2-1; 15 positions agree with TRBD2. Germline CDR1 and CDR2: SGDLS and YYNGEE. This CDR3 is 18 amino acids long. The trim removed 4 bases at V and 8 bases at J, leaving 13 bases unmatched. This CDR3 reads CASSLGTSGRTVGHEQFF. The CDR3 DNA reads TGTGCCAGCAGCCTAGGGACTAGCGGGAGGACGGTGGGACATGAGCAGTTCTTC.

The chain recombines TRBV29-1 with TRBJ2-7, with D perhaps TRBD2 (6 bases). CDR3 length: 14 residues. The ends were cut back, 0 bases at V and 2 bases at J, with 11 bases in the middle. Germline-derived CDR1 and CDR2 are SQVTM and ANQGSEA. CDR3: CSVEENRGTYEQYF. CDR3 DNA sequence: TGCAGCGTTGAAGAGAACCGCGGGACCTACGAGCAGTACTTC.

This sequence joins TRBV12-5 and TRBJ1-2; D is uncertain. The CDR3 spans 14 residues. Germline V gene sequence: CDR1 LGHNT, CDR2 FRNRAP. V lost 4 bases and J 6 bases, leaving 15 bases between the germline ends. This CDR3 is CASGSPPGSHGYTF. For the CDR3, the DNA is TGTGCTAGTGGTTCGCCCCCGGGCTCGCATGGCTACACCTTC.

The rearrangement uses TRBV19 and TRBJ2-7; 9 bases fit TRBD2. Germline-derived CDR1 and CDR2 are LNHDA and SQIVND (reference sequence). With 3 bases clipped from V and 1 base from J, the junction kept 4 bases outside the gene matches. This CDR3 comprises 15 residues. The CDR3 bases are TGTGCCAGTAGTATGAGACTAGCGGAGTCCTACGAGCAGTACTTC. Its protein is CASSMRLAESYEQYF.

J is TRBJ2-7 and V is TRBV27; D unclear. This CDR3 has 17 residues. The germline V gene encodes CDR1 MNHEY and CDR2 SMNVEV (reference sequence). Trimming left V 5 bases short and J 0 bases short, with 20 bases between. CDR3 DNA: TGTGCCAGCAGTAAGGAAAGTCTTATAGTTTCCTCCTACGAGCAGTACTTC. It specifies CASSKESLIVSSYEQYF.

The chain recombines TRBV5-6 with TRBJ2-3, with 15 bases fitting TRBD2. CDR1 and CDR2 (germline): SGHDT, YYEEEE. V shed 3 bases, J shed 6 bases, and the junction held 5 bases outside the gene matches. This CDR3 is built from 16 residues. In nucleotides, the CDR3 is TGTGCCAGCAGCTACTGGACTAGCGGGAGGGTCGATACGCAGTATTTT. Translated: CASSYWTSGRVDTQYF.

This rearrangement joins TRBV30 to TRBJ2-7, with D possibly TRBD1 on 5 matching bases. The CDR3 totals 13 residues. Trimming removed 4 bases from V and 4 bases from J, with 14 bases in between. Germline CDR1 reads GTSNPN; CDR2 reads SVGIG (reference sequence). Here the CDR3 reads CAWNGVQEYEQYF. The CDR3, as DNA: TGTGCCTGGAATGGAGTACAGGAATACGAGCAGTACTTC. Drawing the rest from reference TRBV30 and TRBJ2-7, the complete variable domain is SQTIHQWPATLVQPVGSPLSLECTVEGTSNPNLYWYRQAAGRGLQLLFYSVGIGQISSEVPQNLSASRPQDRQFILSSKKLLLSDSGFYLCAWNGVQEYEQYFGPGTRLTVT.

This clone was found a few times. The chain couples TRBV29-1 to TRBJ2-5, with 9 positions matching TRBD1. The V and J ends lost 5 bases and 5 bases, in that order; junction bases with no gene match: 6. Germline lookup yields CDR1 SQVTM and CDR2 ANQGSEA. The CDR3 is 13 residues long. The CDR3 region has the DNA TGCAGCGTTACAGGGGGCAATGGGGAGACCCAGTACTTC. Amino acids: CSVTGGNGETQYF.

Comment on this clone: The junction departs from germline at one end; a sequencing error may be responsible. J is TRBJ2-1 and V is TRBV7-7, with D perhaps assigned TRBD1 or TRBD2 (5 bases each). Germline V gives CDR1 SSHAT, CDR2 FNYEAQ (reference sequence). This CDR3 is 15 amino acids long. The CDR3 region has the DNA TGTGCTAGCAGCTCGGGACGGACCGACTACAATGAGCAGTTCTTC. Protein sequence: CASSSGRTDYNEQFF.

The V and J genes are TRBV14 and TRBJ2-3; D gene uncertain. V lost 1 base and J lost 4, with 9 bases in between. Germline V lookup: CDR1 SGHDN, CDR2 FVKESK. CDR3 length: 14 amino acids. In DNA, the CDR3 is TGTGCCAGCAGCCAAGTCGTCAGAGCAGATACGCAGTATTTT. Its protein product is CASSQVVRADTQYF.

This clone was seen a few times. This rearrangement joins TRBV4-1 to TRBJ2-7; no clear D. The CDR3 contains 15 residues. Germline lookup yields CDR1 MGHRA and CDR2 YSYEKL. The V and J ends lost 0 bases and 3 bases respectively, with 12 bases between them. The CDR3 is CASSQEVGRIYEQYF. The CDR3 bases are TGCGCCAGCAGCCAAGAGGTAGGGCGGATCTACGAGCAGTACTTC.

V is TRBV9 and J is TRBJ2-4; the match to TRBD2 covers 14 bases. The germline V gene encodes CDR1 SGDLS and CDR2 YYNGEE. J was trimmed by 4 bases and V by 0 bases; bases with no gene match: 12. There are 20 residues in the CDR3. CDR3 nucleotide sequence: TGTGCCAGCAGCGTAGGTCCGGGACTAGCGGGAGTGGGACTTAAAAACATTCAGTACTTC. Amino acids: CASSVGPGLAGVGLKNIQYF.

This clone turned up a few times. The rearrangement links TRBV27 to TRBJ1-1; TRBD1 agrees at 9 bases. Looked up from germline, CDR1 is MNHEY and CDR2 is SMNVEV (reference sequence). Unmatched junction bases numbered 18, after V lost 5 bases and J lost 5 bases. The CDR3 covers 18 residues. This CDR3 is CASSSSRRQGVGRTEAFF. The CDR3 bases are TGTGCCAGCAGTAGTAGTCGGCGACAGGGGGTAGGAAGAACTGAAGCTTTCTTT.

In its sample, this clone was seen a few times. This chain joins TRBV7-3 and TRBJ2-2; the match to TRBD2 covers 10 bases. Germline V lookup: CDR1 SGHTA, CDR2 FQGTGA. This CDR3 contains 14 residues. Trimming removed 6 bases from V and 7 bases from J; junction bases left unmatched: 5. The CDR3 DNA reads TGTGCCAGCAGAGCTAGCGGGAGAGTCGGGGAGCTGTTTTTT. It translates to CASRASGRVGELFF.

This chain links TRBV9 with TRBJ1-4, with 7 positions matching TRBD1. Germline loops: CDR1 SGDLS, CDR2 YYNGEE. The CDR3 has 15 residues. The V and J ends lost 3 bases and 7 bases, in that order; junction bases with no gene match: 9. The CDR3 DNA reads as TGTGCCAGCAGCGGTGACAGGGATCGGGTTGAAAAACTGTTTTTT. This encodes CASSGDRDRVEKLFF.

Written as DNA, the CDR3 is TGTGCCAGCAGCAAAAACCTAGCAAGCGAGCAGTACTTC. The encoded protein is CASSKNLASEQYF. The rearrangement uses TRBV7-9 and TRBJ2-7, with TRBD2 as a possible D gene (5 bases). Germline V gives CDR1 SEHNR, CDR2 FQNEAQ (reference sequence). The CDR3 has 13 residues. The germline V and J ends were trimmed by 5 bases and 6 bases, with 14 bases remaining between them.

This clone turned up a few times. The chain uses TRBV14 and TRBJ2-7, with a tentative D call TRBD1 (5 bases). The CDR3 extends over 16 amino acids. The V end lost 0 bases, the J end lost 7 bases, and 19 bases lay between the germline ends. From germline, CDR1 is SGHDN and CDR2 FVKESK. CDR3 nucleotides: TGTGCCAGCAGCCAAGATCAAGCCAGGGCCACGACGGAGCAGTACTTC. Translation: CASSQDQARATTEQYF.

The chain couples TRBV9 to TRBJ1-5; unclear D gene. Germline loops: CDR1 SGDLS, CDR2 YYNGEE. The CDR3 runs 15 residues. With 0 bases removed from V and 0 bases from J, the gap between germline ends came to 7 bases. DNA for the CDR3: TGTGCCAGCAGCGTAGCTGGCTCTAGCAATCAGCCCCAGCATTTT. The encoded protein is CASSVAGSSNQPQHF. Full variable domain (outside the CDR3, taken from reference TRBV9 and TRBJ1-5): DSGVTQTPKHLITATGQRVTLRCSPRSGDLSVYWYQQSLDQGLQFLIQYYNGEERAKGNILERFSAQQFPDLHSELNLSSLELGDSALYFCASSVAGSSNQPQHFGDGTRLSIL.

The chain employs TRBV18 and TRBJ2-1; 9 bases map to TRBD1. V lost 3 bases, J lost 6 bases, and 9 bases stayed unmatched. Germline loops: CDR1 KGHSH, CDR2 LQKENI. The CDR3 sequence is 16 residues long. CDR3 DNA sequence: TGTGCCAGCTCACCTCCGGGACAGGGTGGTCGCAATGAGCAGTTCTTC. This translates into CASSPPGQGGRNEQFF. Combining the CDR3 with reference TRBV18 and TRBJ2-1 gives the whole variable domain NAGVMQNPRHLVRRRGQEARLRCSPMKGHSHVYWYRQLPEEGLKFMVYLQKENIIDESGMPKERFSAEFPKEGPSILRIQQVVRGDSAAYFCASSPPGQGGRNEQFFGPGTRLTVL.

The chain recombines TRBV7-9 with TRBJ2-3; D is undetermined. Germline CDR1 is SEHNR and CDR2 is FQNEAQ (reference sequence). Trimming removed 5 bases from V and 10 bases from J, with 22 bases in between. This CDR3 has 15 amino acids. CDR3 DNA sequence: TGTGCCAGCAGCCCAAGCGCCGTGAGGCTTGGAGCGCAGTATTTT. It encodes CASSPSAVRLGAQYF.

This clone was detected only a few times. CDR3 region: CASSIRGRSHLRTQYF. CDR3 coding DNA: TGTGCCAGTAGTATAAGGGGCAGATCCCACCTCAGGACCCAGTACTTC. The genes are TRBV19 and TRBJ2-5; TRBD1 is a possible D gene (5 bases). Germline V gene sequence: CDR1 LNHDA, CDR2 SQIVND (reference sequence). This CDR3 is 16 amino acids long. Trimming removed 2 bases at V and 7 bases at J, with 20 bases between.

The rearrangement links TRBV6-1 to TRBJ2-1; D is unclear. Trimming took 2 bases from V and 3 from J, leaving 11 bases between them. The CDR3 covers 15 residues. Germline V gene data show CDR1 as MNHNS and CDR2 as SASEGT. The CDR3 here is CASSEPLRFYNEQFF. The CDR3 coding sequence is TGTGCCAGCAGTGAACCCTTGCGTTTCTACAATGAGCAGTTCTTC.

J is TRBJ2-3 and V is TRBV7-9; the match to TRBD1 covers 9 bases. In germline, CDR1 is SEHNR, CDR2 FQNEAQ (reference sequence). The CDR3 runs 14 residues. With 5 bases clipped from V and 4 bases from J, the junction kept 4 bases outside the gene matches. The CDR3 spells CASSVGTGSDTQYF. CDR3 in DNA: TGTGCCAGCAGCGTCGGGACAGGGTCAGATACGCAGTATTTT.

J is TRBJ2-3 and V is TRBV18, with D possibly TRBD2 on 5 matching bases. Between the trimmed V and J ends, which lost 3 bases and 2 bases, there was a span of 12 bases. Per germline, CDR1 KGHSH and CDR2 LQKENI. The CDR3 totals 15 residues. CDR3 loop: CASSPKAEATDTQYF. In nucleotides, the CDR3 is TGTGCCAGCTCACCGAAAGCGGAGGCCACAGATACGCAGTATTTT.

This clone showed up just a few times. V gene TRBV25-1 combines with J gene TRBJ1-6; D is possibly TRBD1 (5 bases). The CDR3 sequence is 15 residues long. CDR1 MGHDK and CDR2 SYGVNS come from the germline V gene. The ends were cut back, 5 bases at V and 0 bases at J, with 8 bases in the middle. The CDR3 spells CASSSDSSYNSPLHF. In nucleotides, the CDR3 is TGTGCCAGCAGTTCTGACAGCTCCTATAATTCACCCCTCCACTTT.

V and J are TRBV9 and TRBJ2-5; D is uncertain. The germline V gene encodes CDR1 SGDLS and CDR2 YYNGEE. This CDR3 comprises 13 residues. V gave up 0 bases and J gave up 3 bases, with 6 bases separating them. CDR3 protein: CASSVAPKETQYF. The CDR3 nucleotides are TGTGCCAGCAGCGTAGCGCCTAAAGAGACCCAGTACTTC. Filled out from reference TRBV9 and TRBJ2-5, the complete variable domain reads DSGVTQTPKHLITATGQRVTLRCSPRSGDLSVYWYQQSLDQGLQFLIQYYNGEERAKGNILERFSAQQFPDLHSELNLSSLELGDSALYFCASSVAPKETQYFGPGTRLLVL.

This rearrangement joins TRBV7-6 to TRBJ1-4; 8 nucleotides align to TRBD1. The CDR3 covers 15 residues. The V gene's germline CDR1 is SGHVS and CDR2 FNYEAQ. V dropped 7 bases and J dropped 7; count of bases not matched to a gene: 11. This CDR3 is CASTLGGTGREKLFF. The CDR3 DNA sequence: TGTGCCAGCACCCTAGGGGGGACAGGTCGTGAAAAACTGTTTTTT.

The chain employs TRBV9 and TRBJ1-2, with TRBD1 identical over 9 bases. The germline CDR1 and CDR2 sequences are SGDLS and YYNGEE. V lost 3 bases and J lost 8; bases outside the gene matches: 11. The CDR3 has 15 residues. The CDR3 sequence is CASSARTGAPRGYTF. CDR3 DNA: TGTGCCAGCAGCGCCCGGACAGGGGCCCCTCGGGGCTACACCTTC.

The table lists this clone with a few counts. The V and J genes are TRBV5-4 and TRBJ2-5, with 8 bases fitting TRBD2. Germline V gene lookup returns CDR1 SGHNT and CDR2 YYREEE (reference sequence). The trim removed 0 bases at V and 3 bases at J, leaving 7 bases unmatched. CDR3 length equals 16 residues. The CDR3 bases are TGTGCCAGCAGCTTGGTTGGCGGGGGGACCAAAGAGACCCAGTACTTC. Its translation is CASSLVGGGTKETQYF. The variable domain in full, completed from reference TRBV5-4 and TRBJ2-5, reads ETGVTQSPTHLIKTRGQQVTLRCSSQSGHNTVSWYQQALGQGPQFIFQYYREEENGRGNFPPRFSGLQFPNYSSELNVNALELDDSALYLCASSLVGGGTKETQYFGPGTRLLVL.